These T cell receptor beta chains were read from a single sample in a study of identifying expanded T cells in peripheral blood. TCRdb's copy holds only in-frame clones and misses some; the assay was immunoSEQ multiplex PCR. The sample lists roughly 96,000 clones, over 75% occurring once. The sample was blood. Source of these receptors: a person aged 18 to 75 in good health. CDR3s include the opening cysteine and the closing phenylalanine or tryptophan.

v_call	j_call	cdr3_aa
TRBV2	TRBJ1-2	CASSARIRDRGPNYGYTF
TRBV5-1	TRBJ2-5	CASKREQETQYF
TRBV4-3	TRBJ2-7	CASSQDRSGYEQYF
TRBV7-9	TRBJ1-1	CASSLTPNTEAFF
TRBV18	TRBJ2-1	CASSPPSPVYNEQFF
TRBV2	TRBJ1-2	CASRGPSDRGHGYTF
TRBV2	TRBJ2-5	CASNVGGSETQYF
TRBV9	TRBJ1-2	CASSSLGGYTF
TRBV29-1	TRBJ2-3	CSAEADRRQYF
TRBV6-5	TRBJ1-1	CASSYRGARQTFF
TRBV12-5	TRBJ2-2	CASGLGLAGAPGELFF
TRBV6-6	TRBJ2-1	CASIRGRSYNEQFF
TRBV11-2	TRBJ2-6	CASSFRSGRVAGANVLTF
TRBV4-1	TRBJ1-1	CASSQDDGSVNTEAFF
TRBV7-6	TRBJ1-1	CASRRTGSATEAFF
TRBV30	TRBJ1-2	CAWSDLSRFGYTF
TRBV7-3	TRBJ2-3	CASSSFGRGPTDTQYF
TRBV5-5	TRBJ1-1	CASSFLGLATEAFF
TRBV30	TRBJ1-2	CAWSVPPGYTF
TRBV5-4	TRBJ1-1	CASSLALRVGTEAFF
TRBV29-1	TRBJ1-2	CSAREQGGTNYGYTF
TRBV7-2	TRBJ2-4	CASSTGTGNPKNIQYF
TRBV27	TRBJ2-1	CASSSDRGTSIYNEQFF
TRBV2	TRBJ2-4	CASREDRVAKNIQYF
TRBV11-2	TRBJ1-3	CASSGTSSGNTIYF
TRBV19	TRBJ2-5	CASSTGTDFFQETQYF
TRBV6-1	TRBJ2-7	CASSLGSYEQYF
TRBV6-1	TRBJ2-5	CASSAQVGAGETQYF
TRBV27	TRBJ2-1	CASSPTPQGLARNEQFF
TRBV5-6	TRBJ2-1	CASAPSGRSYNEQFF
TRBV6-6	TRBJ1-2	CATRTPSQGGGYTF
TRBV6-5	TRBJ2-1	CASSRGTTRGNEQFF
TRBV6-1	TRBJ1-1	CALQVLVNTEAFF
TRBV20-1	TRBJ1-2	CSILADGYTF
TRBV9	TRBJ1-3	CASSVSGFSGNTIYF
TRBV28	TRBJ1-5	CASRRETNQPQHF
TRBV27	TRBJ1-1	CASSLRDWGTEAFF